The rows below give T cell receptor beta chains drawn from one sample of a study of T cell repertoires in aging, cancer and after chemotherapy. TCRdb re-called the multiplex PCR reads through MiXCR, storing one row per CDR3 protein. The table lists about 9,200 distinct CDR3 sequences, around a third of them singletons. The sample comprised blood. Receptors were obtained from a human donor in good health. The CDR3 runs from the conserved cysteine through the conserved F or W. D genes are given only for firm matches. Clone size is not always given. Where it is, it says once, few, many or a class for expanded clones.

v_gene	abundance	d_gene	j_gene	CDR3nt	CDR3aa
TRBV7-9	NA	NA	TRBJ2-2	TGTGCCAGCAGCTTTGGCGCCGGGGAGCTGTTTTTT	CASSFGAGELFF
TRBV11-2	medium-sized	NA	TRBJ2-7	TGTGCCAGCAGCTTATTGGGCGGCCCAGGGGAGCAGTACTTC	CASSLLGGPGEQYF
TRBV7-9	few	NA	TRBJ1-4	TGTGCCAGCAGCTTAGTGGTTGATTTTACGGCTAATGAAAAACTGTTTTTT	CASSLVVDFTANEKLFF
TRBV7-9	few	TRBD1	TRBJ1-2	TGTGCCAGCAGCCTACCCGACAGGGGCCCTGGCTACACCTTC	CASSLPDRGPGYTF
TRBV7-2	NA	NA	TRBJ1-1	TGTGCCAGCAGCTTAGCACGGGAGAACACTGAAGCTTTCTTT	CASSLARENTEAFF
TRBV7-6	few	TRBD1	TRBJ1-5	TGTGCCAGCAGCCCCGGGACAGGCGATCAGCCCCAGCATTTT	CASSPGTGDQPQHF
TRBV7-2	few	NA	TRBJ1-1	TGTGCCAGCAGCTTAAGACAGAACACTGAAGCTTTCTTT	CASSLRQNTEAFF
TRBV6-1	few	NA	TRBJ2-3	TGTGCCAGCAGTGAATGGGGTCAGGGCCGTGGACCAGATACGCAGTATTTT	CASSEWGQGRGPDTQYF
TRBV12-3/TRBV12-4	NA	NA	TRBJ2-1	TGTGCCACCAGTCGGGACCCCCGAGATGAGCAGTTCTTC	CATSRDPRDEQFF
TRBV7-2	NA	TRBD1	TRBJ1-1	TGTGCCAGCACCTTCGGGACAGGCCGCACGGGGACTGAAGCTTTCTTT	CASTFGTGRTGTEAFF
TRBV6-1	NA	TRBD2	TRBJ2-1	TGTGCCAGCAGTGAGGGACTAGCGGGGAACAATGAGCAGTTCTTC	CASSEGLAGNNEQFF
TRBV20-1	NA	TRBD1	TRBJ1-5	TGCAGTGCTCGGACAGGGGGTAATCAGCCCCAGCATTTT	CSARTGGNQPQHF
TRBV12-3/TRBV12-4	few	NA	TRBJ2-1	TGTGCCAGCAGCCTAAACGCCCCCCCGCCTTACAATGAGCAGTTCTTC	CASSLNAPPPYNEQFF
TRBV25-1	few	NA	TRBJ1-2	TGTGCCAGCAGTGGACCGGGACTATGGGGCTACACCTTC	CASSGPGLWGYTF
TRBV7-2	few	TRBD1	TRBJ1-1	TGTGCCAGCAGCATCGGACAGGGAGAAGCTTTCTTT	CASSIGQGEAFF
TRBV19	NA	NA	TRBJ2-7	TGTGCCAGTAGTACCCTCCCGGGTTTGGCCTACGAGCAGTACTTC	CASSTLPGLAYEQYF
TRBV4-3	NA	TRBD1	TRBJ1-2	TGCGCCAGCAGCCAAGGACAGGGTCTAACGAGGGGCTACACCTTC	CASSQGQGLTRGYTF
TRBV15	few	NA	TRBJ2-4	TGTGCCACCAGCGGGGGACCGGGACGGAAAAACATTCAGTACTTC	CATSGGPGRKNIQYF
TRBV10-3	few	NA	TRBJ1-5	TGTGCCATCAGCACGTACGATAGCAATCAGCCCCAGCATTTT	CAISTYDSNQPQHF
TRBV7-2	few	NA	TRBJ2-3	TGTGCCAGCAGCTTAGTAGGCACAGATACGCAGTATTTT	CASSLVGTDTQYF
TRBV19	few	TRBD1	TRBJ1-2	TGTGCCAGTAGCAGACAGGGGGATAACTATGGCTACACCTTC	CASSRQGDNYGYTF
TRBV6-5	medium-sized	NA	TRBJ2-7	TGTGCCAGCAGTTACTCAGGGCCCGACGAGCAGTACTTC	CASSYSGPDEQYF
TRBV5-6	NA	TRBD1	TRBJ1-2	TGTGCCAGCAGCATACGACAGGGGACAGGCTACACCTTC	CASSIRQGTGYTF
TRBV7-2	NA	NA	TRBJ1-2	TGTGCCAGCAGCTTCGACAGTGTGATCTATGGCTACACCTTC	CASSFDSVIYGYTF
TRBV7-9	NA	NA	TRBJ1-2	TGTGCCAGCATAAGGGGGGATGGAATTAACTATGGCTACACCTTC	CASIRGDGINYGYTF
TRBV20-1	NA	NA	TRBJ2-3	TGCAGTGTCGAGGGACGTTCGGCAGATACGCAGTATTTT	CSVEGRSADTQYF
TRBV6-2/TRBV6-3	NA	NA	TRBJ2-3	TGTGCCATCAGCCGCCAAGTGGCGGGGCGCACAGATACGCAGTATTTT	CAISRQVAGRTDTQYF
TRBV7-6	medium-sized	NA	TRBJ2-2	TGTGCCAGCAGCTTAGCATGGGATAACACCGGGGAGCTGTTTTTT	CASSLAWDNTGELFF
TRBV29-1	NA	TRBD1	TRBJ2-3	TGCAGCCTGGACAGGACTCCGGTCGCCACAGATACGCAGTATTTT	CSLDRTPVATDTQYF
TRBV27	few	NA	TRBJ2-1	TGTGCCAGCAGTTTATTCAATGAGTACAATGAGCAGTTCTTC	CASSLFNEYNEQFF
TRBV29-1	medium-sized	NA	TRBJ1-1	TGCAGCGTTGAAGGTTATGGTCAGCCGAACACTGAAGCTTTCTTT	CSVEGYGQPNTEAFF
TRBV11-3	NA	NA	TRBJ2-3	TGTGCCAGCAGCCCTCAATATAAGTCAGATACGCAGTATTTT	CASSPQYKSDTQYF
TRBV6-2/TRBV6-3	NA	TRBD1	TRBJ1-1	TGTGCCACCAGGGGGTCGATGAACACTGAAGCTTTCTTT	CATRGSMNTEAFF
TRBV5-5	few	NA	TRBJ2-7	TGTGCCAGCAGCTCGAGGGGGGAGGCCTACGAGCAGTACTTC	CASSSRGEAYEQYF
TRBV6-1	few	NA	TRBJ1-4	TGTGCCAGCAGTGCGGACCTGGGGGGAAGTGAAAAACTGTTTTTT	CASSADLGGSEKLFF
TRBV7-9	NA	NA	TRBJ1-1	TGTGCCAGCAGCCGGGGAAACTCTTATGGGTCTTTCTTT	CASSRGNSYGSFF
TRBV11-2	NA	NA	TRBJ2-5	TGTGCCAGCAGCCTTAGGCCCCAGGAGACCCAGTACTTC	CASSLRPQETQYF
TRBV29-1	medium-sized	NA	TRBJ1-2	TGCAGCGCATATGGGGGGGAAGCTAGGAGGTACACCTTC	CSAYGGEARRYTF
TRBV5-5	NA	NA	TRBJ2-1	TGTGCCAGCAGCTTGAGTGGGGGGGCGTTTGAGCAGTTCTTC	CASSLSGGAFEQFF
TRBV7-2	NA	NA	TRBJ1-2	TGTGCCAGCAGCCGCCGAGACGGCTACACCTTC	CASSRRDGYTF
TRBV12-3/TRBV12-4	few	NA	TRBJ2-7	TGTGCCAGCAGTTTAGGCCAGGGCCTATACGAGCAGTACTTC	CASSLGQGLYEQYF
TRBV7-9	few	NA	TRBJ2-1	TGTGCCAGCAGCTTAGCGGGGGGGGCTGACAATGAGCAGTTCTTC	CASSLAGGADNEQFF
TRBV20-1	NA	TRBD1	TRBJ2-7	TGCAGTGATAGAGATCCAAGACAGGGGGCACGAGAGCAGTACTTC	CSDRDPRQGAREQYF
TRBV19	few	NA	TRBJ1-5	TGTGCCAGTAGTATGGGACATAGCAATCAGCCCCAGCATTTT	CASSMGHSNQPQHF
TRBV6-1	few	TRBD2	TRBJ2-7	TGTGCCAGCAGTGCGACTAGCGGGGGACCTTACGAGCAGTACTTC	CASSATSGGPYEQYF
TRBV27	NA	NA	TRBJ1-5	TGTGCCAGCAGTCTCGGGACGGGTAATCAGCCCCAGCATTTT	CASSLGTGNQPQHF